What follows describes a single TCR beta chain. Its antigen remains unknown. V lost 2 bases, J lost 4 bases, and 11 bases lay in between. The CDR3 is 14 amino acids. Per the germline V gene, CDR1 is SGHTA and CDR2 is FQGNSA. This record belongs to a study of T-cell memory formation after mild COVID-19. Whole-study findings and limits: Contracting clones, day 15 to 85, had balanced CD4/CD8, and later expanders favored CD4+. There were some responding clones in pre-infection memory, which suggested that cross-reactive memory had joined.

The TCR alpha and TCR beta cDNA libraries, bearing sample barcodes and UMIs, were generated by 5'RACE using constant-segment primers. TCRdb used MiXCR to reprocess the 5' RACE reads, holding one entry per CDR3 protein. This table holds around 220,000 distinct CDR3 sequences, over 15% found once. This TCR derives from a man younger than 30 who had mild COVID-19 (a few samples of this study predate the infection). Cell type and time point are not known. The chain recombines TRBV7-2 with TRBJ2-5; D unresolved. The specimen was PBMCs or a T cell subset sorted from them (not recorded which). The CDR3 sequence is CASSLSVVPETQYF. Here the CDR3 DNA reads TGTGCCAGCAGCTTAAGTGTAGTCCCAGAGACCCAGTACTTC.